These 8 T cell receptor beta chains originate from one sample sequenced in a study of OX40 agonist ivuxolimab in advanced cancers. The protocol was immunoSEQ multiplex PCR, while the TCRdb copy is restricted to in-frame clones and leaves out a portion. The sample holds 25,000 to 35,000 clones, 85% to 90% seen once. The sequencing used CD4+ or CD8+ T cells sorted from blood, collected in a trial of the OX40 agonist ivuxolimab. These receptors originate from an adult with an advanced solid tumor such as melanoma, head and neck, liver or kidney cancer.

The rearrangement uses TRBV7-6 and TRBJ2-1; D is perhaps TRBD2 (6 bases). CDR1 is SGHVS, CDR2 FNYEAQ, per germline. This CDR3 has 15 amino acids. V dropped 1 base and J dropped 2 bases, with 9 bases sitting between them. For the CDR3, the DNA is TGTGCCAGCAGCTTAGGCGGGGTGCCCTACAATGAGCAGTTCTTC. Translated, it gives CASSLGGVPYNEQFF.

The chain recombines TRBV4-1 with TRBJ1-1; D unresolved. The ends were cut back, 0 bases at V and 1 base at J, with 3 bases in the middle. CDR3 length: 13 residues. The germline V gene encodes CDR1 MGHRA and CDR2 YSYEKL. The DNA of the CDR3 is TGCGCCAGCAGCCAAGATCGGAACACTGAAGCTTTCTTT. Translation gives CASSQDRNTEAFF.

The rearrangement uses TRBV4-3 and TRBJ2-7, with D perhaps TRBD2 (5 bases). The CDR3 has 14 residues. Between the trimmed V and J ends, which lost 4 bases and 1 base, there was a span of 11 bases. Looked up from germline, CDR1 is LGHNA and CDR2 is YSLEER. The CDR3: CASSPGRTSYEQYF. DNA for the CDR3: TGCGCCAGCAGCCCGGGCAGGACTTCCTACGAGCAGTACTTC.

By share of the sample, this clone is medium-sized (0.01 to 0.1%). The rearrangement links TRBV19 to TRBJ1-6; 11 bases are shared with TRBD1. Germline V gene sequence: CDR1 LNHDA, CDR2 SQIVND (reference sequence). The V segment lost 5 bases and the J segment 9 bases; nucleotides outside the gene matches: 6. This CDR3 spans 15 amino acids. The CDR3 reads CASSVGTGGRSPLHF. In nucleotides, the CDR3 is TGTGCCAGTAGTGTTGGGACAGGGGGACGTTCACCCCTCCACTTT.

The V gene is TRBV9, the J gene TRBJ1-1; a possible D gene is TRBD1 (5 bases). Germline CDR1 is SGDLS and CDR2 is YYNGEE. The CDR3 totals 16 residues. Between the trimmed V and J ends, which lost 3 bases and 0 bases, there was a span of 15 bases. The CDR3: CASSGNPGRLNTEAFF. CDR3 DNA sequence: TGTGCCAGCAGCGGAAATCCGGGACGGCTGAACACTGAAGCTTTCTTT. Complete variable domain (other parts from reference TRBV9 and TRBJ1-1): DSGVTQTPKHLITATGQRVTLRCSPRSGDLSVYWYQQSLDQGLQFLIQYYNGEERAKGNILERFSAQQFPDLHSELNLSSLELGDSALYFCASSGNPGRLNTEAFFGQGTRLTVV.

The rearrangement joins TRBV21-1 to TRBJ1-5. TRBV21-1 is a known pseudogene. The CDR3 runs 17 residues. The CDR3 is CASSKSGTGLYNQPQHF. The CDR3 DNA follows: TGTGCCAGCAGCAAATCGGGTACGGGCCTTTACAATCAGCCCCAGCATTTT.

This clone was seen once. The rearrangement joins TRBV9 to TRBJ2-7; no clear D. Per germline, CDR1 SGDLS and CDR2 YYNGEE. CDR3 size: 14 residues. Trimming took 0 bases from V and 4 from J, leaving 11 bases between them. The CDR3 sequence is CASSVEGWGYEQYF. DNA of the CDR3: TGTGCCAGCAGCGTAGAAGGGTGGGGATACGAGCAGTACTTC.

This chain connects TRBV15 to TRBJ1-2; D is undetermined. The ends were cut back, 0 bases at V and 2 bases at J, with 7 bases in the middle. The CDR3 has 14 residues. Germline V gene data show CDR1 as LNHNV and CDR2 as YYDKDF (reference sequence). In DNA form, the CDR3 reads TGTGCCACCAGCAGAGATCTGGGAAACTATGGCTACACCTTC. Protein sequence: CATSRDLGNYGYTF.